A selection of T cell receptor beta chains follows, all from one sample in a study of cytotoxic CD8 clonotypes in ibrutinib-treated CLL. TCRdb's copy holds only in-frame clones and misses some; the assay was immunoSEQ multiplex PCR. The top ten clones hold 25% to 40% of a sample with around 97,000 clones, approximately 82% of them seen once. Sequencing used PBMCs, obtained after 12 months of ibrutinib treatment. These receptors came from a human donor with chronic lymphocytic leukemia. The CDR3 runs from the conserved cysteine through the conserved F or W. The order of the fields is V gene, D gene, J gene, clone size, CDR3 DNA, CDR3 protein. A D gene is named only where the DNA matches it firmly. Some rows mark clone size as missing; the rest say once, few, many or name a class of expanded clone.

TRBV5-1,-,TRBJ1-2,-,TGCGCCAGCAGCTTGGTTGGGGCGGCGGATACTGGCTACACCTTC,CASSLVGAADTGYTF
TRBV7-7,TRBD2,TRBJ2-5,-,TGTGCCAGCAGCTTAGGTGGGACTAGCAGAGAGACCCAGTACTTC,CASSLGGTSRETQYF
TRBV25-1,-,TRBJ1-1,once,TGTGCCAGCCAAAGCGGGCGGAACACTGAAGCTTTCTTT,CASQSGRNTEAFF
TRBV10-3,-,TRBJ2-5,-,TGTGCCATCAGTGATTATGGGGGGCAAGAGACCCAGTACTTC,CAISDYGGQETQYF
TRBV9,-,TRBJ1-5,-,TGTGCCAGCAGCGTAGTAGCCCAGCATTTT,CASSVVAQHF
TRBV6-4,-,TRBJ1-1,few,TGTGCCAGGATACGCGGGGCCACTGAAGCTTTCTTT,CARIRGATEAFF
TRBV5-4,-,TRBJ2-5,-,TGTGCCAGCAGCTTCGGGGGGCCTTCACAAGAGACCCAGTACTTC,CASSFGGPSQETQYF
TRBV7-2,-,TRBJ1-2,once,TGTGCCAGCAGCTTAGCGACCGGAAGGGGGGCCCGAAATGGCTACACCTTC,CASSLATGRGARNGYTF
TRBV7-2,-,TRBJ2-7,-,TGTGCCAGCAGCTTAGTTACGGAGTCGTACGAGCAGTACTTC,CASSLVTESYEQYF
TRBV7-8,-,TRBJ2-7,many,TGTGCCAGCAGCTTCGAGGCCGGCGAGCAGTACTTC,CASSFEAGEQYF
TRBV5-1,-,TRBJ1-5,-,TGCGCCAGGCAAGTGGGTGGGTACCGGAGCAATCAGCCCCAGCATTTT,CARQVGGYRSNQPQHF
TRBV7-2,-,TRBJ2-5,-,TGTGCCAGCAGCTTAGGTCTAGAGACCCAGTACTTC,CASSLGLETQYF
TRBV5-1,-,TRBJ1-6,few,TGCGCCAGCAGCTTGGATGGCTTTAATTCACCCCTCCACTTT,CASSLDGFNSPLHF
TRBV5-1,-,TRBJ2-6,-,TGCGCCAGCAGCTTAGTCAGGGCCTCTGGGGCCAACGTCCTGACTTTC,CASSLVRASGANVLTF
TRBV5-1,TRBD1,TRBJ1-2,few,TGCGCCAGCAGCCCCTTCCGGGACAGAGGCCTCTATGGCTACACCTTC,CASSPFRDRGLYGYTF
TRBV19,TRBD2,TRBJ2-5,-,TGTGCCAGTAGTATAAAGAGCGGGGCCCAGTACTTC,CASSIKSGAQYF
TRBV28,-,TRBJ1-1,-,TGTGCCAGCAGATGGCGGAAGAACACTGAAGCTTTCTTT,CASRWRKNTEAFF
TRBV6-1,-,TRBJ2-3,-,TGTGCCAGCAGTGAAGGGCGGAGCACAGATACGCAGTATTTT,CASSEGRSTDTQYF
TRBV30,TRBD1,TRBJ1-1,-,TGTGCCTGGAGTGCCAGGGGGGACACTGAAGCTTTCTTT,CAWSARGDTEAFF
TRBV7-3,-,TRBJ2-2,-,TGTGCCAGCCGTACCGGAGGGAACACCGGGGAGCTGTTTTTT,CASRTGGNTGELFF
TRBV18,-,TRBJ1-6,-,TGTGCCAGCTCACGGGACATTGATTCACCCCTCCACTTT,CASSRDIDSPLHF
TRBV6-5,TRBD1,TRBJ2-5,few,TGTGCCAGCAGTTTAACAGGGGTTTCAGAGACCCAGTACTTC,CASSLTGVSETQYF
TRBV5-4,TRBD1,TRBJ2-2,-,TGTGCCAGCAGCCCTGGACAGGGCGACGTCATCCTGTTTTTT,CASSPGQGDVILFF
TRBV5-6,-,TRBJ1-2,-,TGTGCCAGCAGCTCCCGACAGTCCTTTTATGGCTACACCTTC,CASSSRQSFYGYTF
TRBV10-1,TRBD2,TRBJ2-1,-,TGCGCCAGCAGTGCTGCGGGGGGGCTGAAGTTCTTC,CASSAAGGLKFF
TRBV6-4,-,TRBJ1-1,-,TGTGCCAGCAGTGACGGAACCATGGAGGGGAGTTACACTGAAGCTTTCTTT,CASSDGTMEGSYTEAFF
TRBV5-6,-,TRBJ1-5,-,TGTGCCAGCAGCTTGTACCGGGACAAAAATCAGCCCCAGCATTTT,CASSLYRDKNQPQHF
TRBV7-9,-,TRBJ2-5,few,TGTGCCAGCAGTCAGGAGGCAGGGCCAATGGAGACCCAGTACTTC,CASSQEAGPMETQYF
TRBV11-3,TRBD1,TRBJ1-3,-,TGTGCCAGCAGCTTTCACGGGACAGGGGACGAAAACACCATATATTTT,CASSFHGTGDENTIYF
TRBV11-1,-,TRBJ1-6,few,TGTGCCAGCAGCTTAGGGAGGGCATCGAGTTCACCCCTCCACTTT,CASSLGRASSSPLHF
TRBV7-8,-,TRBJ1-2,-,TGTGCCAGCAGCCCGAATCGTGAATATGGCTACACCTTC,CASSPNREYGYTF
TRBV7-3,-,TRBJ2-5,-,TGTGCCAGCAGCCTGGACCCCCAAGAGACCCAGTACTTC,CASSLDPQETQYF
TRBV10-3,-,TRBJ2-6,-,TGTGCCATCAGTGAATTTTCCGGGGGTAGCTCTGGGGCCAACGTCCTGACTTTC,CAISEFSGGSSGANVLTF
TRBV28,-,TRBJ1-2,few,TGTGCCAGCAGTTTATATAAGGGCCCCACGGGTGGCTACACCTTC,CASSLYKGPTGGYTF
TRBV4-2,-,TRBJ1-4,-,TGTGCCAGCAGCCCGGGTCAGGGGATTAATGAAAAACTGTTTTTT,CASSPGQGINEKLFF
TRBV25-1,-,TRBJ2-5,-,TGTGCCAGCAGTGAATTGGTACACCAGGAGACCCAGTACTTC,CASSELVHQETQYF
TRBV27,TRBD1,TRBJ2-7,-,TGTGCCAGCGGTCCTCGGGACAGCCCCTACGAGCAGTACTTC,CASGPRDSPYEQYF
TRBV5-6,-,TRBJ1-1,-,TGTGCCAGCAGGGCCGGGACTGTGGAAACTGAAGCTTTCTTT,CASRAGTVETEAFF
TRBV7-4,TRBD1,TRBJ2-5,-,TGTGCCAGCGGGGACAGGCTGAGGGGGACCCAGTACTTC,CASGDRLRGTQYF
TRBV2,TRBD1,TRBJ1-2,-,TGTGCCAGCAGTGAGACAGGGAGTATAAAAAATGGCTACACCTTC,CASSETGSIKNGYTF
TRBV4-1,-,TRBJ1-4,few,TGCGCCAGCAGCCAAGGGGAGGGGTATAATGAAAAACTGTTTTTT,CASSQGEGYNEKLFF
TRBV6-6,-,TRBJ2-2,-,TGTGCCAGCAGCCGCGGAATCGCGAACACCGGGGAGCTGTTTTTT,CASSRGIANTGELFF
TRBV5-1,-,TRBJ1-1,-,TGCGCCAGCAGCTTGGATTTGCCAGGGAACACTGAAGCTTTCTTT,CASSLDLPGNTEAFF
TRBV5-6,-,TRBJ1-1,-,TGTGCCAGCAGCTTAAAGTTGGGCACTGAAGCTTTCTTT,CASSLKLGTEAFF
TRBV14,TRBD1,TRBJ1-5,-,TGTGCCAGCAGCCCCCGACAGGGGGCGACTCAGCCCCAGCATTTT,CASSPRQGATQPQHF
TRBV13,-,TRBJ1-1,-,TGTGCCAGCAGCTTAGCTGACAGCCCGAACACTGAAGCTTTCTTT,CASSLADSPNTEAFF
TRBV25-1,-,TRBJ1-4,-,TGTGCCAGCAGTCGGGTGATCGGAGCGAACGAAAAACTGTTTTTT,CASSRVIGANEKLFF
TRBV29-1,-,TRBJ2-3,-,TGCAGCGTTCTTCAGGGCGCAGATACGCAGTATTTT,CSVLQGADTQYF